Listed below are T cell receptor beta chains from one sample, sequenced in a study of blood T cell repertoires in COVID-19. The assay was immunoSEQ multiplex PCR, and TCRdb's table has in-frame clones only and misses some. The table records hundreds of thousands of clones, about nine tenths of them present only once. The sample comprised PBMCs or T cells enriched from blood (not recorded which). The receptors shown here come from a woman in her forties or fifties who had been exposed to COVID-19. CDR3s include the opening cysteine and the closing phenylalanine or tryptophan. The D gene is left open where the match is weak. Part of the rows lack a size; the others show once, few, many or a class for expanded clones.

v_call,j_call,d_call,clone_size,cdr3_aa,cdr3_nt
TRBV4-1,TRBJ2-1,TRBD2,NA,CASSQKAGGLVISQFF,TGCGCCAGCAGCCAAAAAGCGGGGGGCCTTGTTATCTCTCAGTTCTTC
TRBV5-6,TRBJ2-1,NA,NA,CASNQLVLDEQFF,TGTGCCAGCAACCAACTAGTGCTGGATGAGCAGTTCTTC
TRBV27,TRBJ1-2,NA,NA,CASSTAFPYGYTF,TGTGCCAGCTCTACAGCATTCCCCTATGGCTACACCTTC
TRBV7-2,TRBJ2-2,NA,NA,CASSLGADRPNTGELFF,TGTGCCAGCAGCTTAGGTGCCGACAGGCCGAACACCGGGGAGCTGTTTTTT
TRBV19,TRBJ1-1,TRBD1,NA,CASTSRTGGGRRDTEAFF,TGTGCCAGTACCTCCAGGACAGGGGGCGGGAGACGGGACACTGAAGCTTTCTTT
TRBV11-3,TRBJ2-3,NA,NA,CASSPGTGLGDTQYF,TGTGCCAGCAGCCCGGGGACTGGATTAGGGGATACGCAGTATTTT
TRBV2,TRBJ2-5,NA,NA,CASAAGTKQETQYF,TGTGCCAGCGCTGCGGGGACCAAACAAGAGACCCAGTACTTC
TRBV19,TRBJ1-5,NA,NA,CASSPSSGGQPQHF,TGTGCCAGTAGTCCCTCGTCGGGGGGTCAGCCCCAGCATTTT
TRBV18,TRBJ1-4,NA,NA,CASSPPLTRVGEKLFF,TGTGCCAGCTCACCACCTCTTACCAGGGTTGGGGAAAAACTGTTTTTT
TRBV4-2,TRBJ2-7,NA,NA,CASSQDSAGATYEQYF,TGTGCCAGCAGCCAAGATTCCGCGGGGGCCACCTACGAGCAGTACTTC
TRBV5-1,TRBJ2-5,TRBD1,NA,CASSFPPGGQETQYF,TGCGCCAGCAGCTTTCCGCCAGGGGGCCAAGAGACCCAGTACTTC
TRBV5-1,TRBJ1-5,NA,NA,CASSPGWVGDNQPQHF,TGCGCCAGCAGCCCGGGGTGGGTCGGAGACAATCAGCCCCAGCATTTT
TRBV3-1/TRBV3-2,TRBJ2-7,TRBD2,NA,CASSHGLAGYEQYF,TGTGCCAGCAGCCATGGACTAGCGGGCTACGAGCAGTACTTC
TRBV2,TRBJ1-5,TRBD1,NA,CASGTGTGTRLGNQPQHF,TGTGCCAGCGGTACCGGGACAGGGACGCGGTTGGGTAATCAGCCCCAGCATTTT
TRBV19,TRBJ1-1,NA,NA,CASRGEIEAFF,TGTGCCAGCCGCGGTGAGATAGAAGCTTTCTTT
TRBV5-1,TRBJ2-5,NA,NA,CASSLGPGAQETQYF,TGCGCCAGCAGCTTGGGTCCAGGGGCACAAGAGACCCAGTACTTC
TRBV30,TRBJ1-4,NA,NA,CAWRQQGFGEKLFF,TGTGCCTGGAGGCAGCAGGGTTTCGGGGAAAAACTGTTTTTT
TRBV6-4,TRBJ1-5,NA,NA,CASRDRAYSNQPQHF,TGTGCCAGCCGCGACAGAGCTTATAGCAATCAGCCCCAGCATTTT
TRBV24-1,TRBJ2-3,NA,NA,CATSGTSRTDTQYF,TGTGCCACCAGTGGGACTTCACGCACAGATACGCAGTATTTT
TRBV6-1,TRBJ1-6,NA,NA,CASSELRSSYNSPLHF,TGTGCCAGCAGTGAACTCCGGAGCTCCTATAATTCACCCCTCCACTTT
TRBV5-1,TRBJ1-2,NA,NA,CASSPRVGEYGYTF,TGCGCCAGCAGCCCCAGGGTTGGGGAATATGGCTACACCTTC
TRBV5-1,TRBJ2-5,TRBD2,NA,CASRLGAGETQYF,TGCGCCAGCAGGCTTGGAGCGGGGGAGACCCAGTACTTC
TRBV6-1,TRBJ1-2,NA,NA,CASSEGPFNYGYTF,TGTGCCAGCAGTGAAGGGCCTTTTAACTATGGCTACACCTTC
TRBV7-2,TRBJ2-1,TRBD1,NA,CASSLGGQAASYNEQFF,TGTGCCAGCAGCTTGGGGGGACAGGCAGCTTCCTACAATGAGCAGTTCTTC
TRBV18,TRBJ1-1,TRBD1,once,CASERDRGTEAFF,TGTGCCAGCGAACGGGACAGGGGGACTGAAGCTTTCTTT
TRBV16,TRBJ2-5,NA,NA,CASSQSGAGRHQETQYF,TGTGCCAGCAGCCAATCGGGGGCAGGGCGCCACCAAGAGACCCAGTACTTC
TRBV4-1,TRBJ2-5,TRBD2,few,CASSHPSSGELAGSFYQETQYF,TGCGCCAGCAGCCACCCTTCTTCTGGGGAACTAGCGGGGTCCTTCTACCAAGAGACCCAGTACTTC
TRBV28,TRBJ1-5,NA,few,CASSRVPGVSNQPQHF,TGTGCCAGCAGCCGAGTACCGGGGGTTAGCAATCAGCCCCAGCATTTT
TRBV27,TRBJ1-6,NA,NA,CASRPAPTSAAGSPLHF,TGTGCCAGCAGACCAGCCCCGACATCGGCAGCCGGTTCACCCCTCCACTTT
TRBV3-1/TRBV3-2,TRBJ1-5,TRBD1,NA,CASSQDVLQGNQPQHF,TGTGCCAGCAGCCAAGATGTGCTACAGGGGAATCAGCCCCAGCATTTT
TRBV28,TRBJ2-2,TRBD1,NA,CAALSDTGDTGELFF,TGTGCCGCATTAAGCGATACAGGGGACACCGGGGAGCTGTTTTTT
TRBV4-1,TRBJ1-6,NA,few,CASSQDFSPLHF,TGCGCCAGCAGCCAAGACTTTTCACCCCTCCACTTT
TRBV2,TRBJ1-6,NA,NA,CASRATSVSSYNSPLHF,TGTGCCAGCAGGGCAACGTCAGTAAGCTCCTATAATTCACCCCTCCACTTT
TRBV5-1,TRBJ1-1,TRBD1,once,CASSFVTGNLNTEAFF,TGCGCCAGCAGCTTCGTGACAGGGAATTTGAACACTGAAGCTTTCTTT
TRBV18,TRBJ2-5,TRBD1,NA,CASSRQQGWAETQYF,TGTGCCAGCTCGCGACAACAGGGGTGGGCAGAGACCCAGTACTTC
TRBV6-5,TRBJ2-5,TRBD2,NA,CASSSRGGKTQYF,TGTGCCAGCAGTTCTCGGGGGGGAAAGACCCAGTACTTC
TRBV24-1,TRBJ2-5,NA,once,CATSDFGQETQYF,TGTGCCACCAGTGATTTCGGGCAAGAGACCCAGTACTTC
TRBV6-5,TRBJ1-1,TRBD1,NA,CASLRTGEAFF,TGTGCCAGCCTCCGGACAGGTGAAGCTTTCTTT
TRBV5-1,TRBJ2-7,NA,NA,CASSFGVSYEQYF,TGCGCCAGCAGCTTCGGGGTTTCCTACGAGCAGTACTTC
TRBV5-1,TRBJ2-3,TRBD2,NA,CASTRSGGATDTQYF,TGCGCCAGCACCCGAAGCGGGGGGGCCACAGATACGCAGTATTTT
TRBV3-1/TRBV3-2,TRBJ2-2,TRBD2,NA,CASSPALAGNENTGELFF,TGTGCCAGCAGCCCGGCGCTAGCGGGTAACGAGAACACCGGGGAGCTGTTTTTT